This is a list of T cell receptor beta chains from one sample in a study of cytomegalovirus exposure and HLA in healthy donors. Using immunoSEQ multiplex PCR, the repertoire was profiled, and TCRdb retains in-frame clones only, with some absent. The sample yields about 190,000 clones, about 77% seen once. Specimen: PBMCs. Receptor source: a woman aged 25 to 45 in good health and CMV-seropositive. The CDR3 runs from the conserved cysteine through the conserved F or W. A D gene is named only where the DNA matches it firmly. Some rows have no size entry. The others give once, few or many, or a class for an expanded clone.

- TRBJ2-1 once TRBV30 TGTGCCTCCTCTGGGCCTAACTCCTACAATGAGCAGTTCTTC CASSGPNSYNEQFF
- TRBJ2-5 - TRBV9 TGTGCCAGCAGCGTAGCCAGGGGCAAGTCCCAAGAGACCCAGTACTTC CASSVARGKSQETQYF
- TRBJ1-1 few TRBV29-1 TGCAGCACGAGGGGGGGAATTTTCGCTGAAGCTTTCTTT CSTRGGIFAEAFF
- TRBJ1-1 - TRBV28 TGTGCCAGCAGCCTCCGATTGAGTTTCCTTGAAGCCTTCTTT CASSLRLSFLEAFF
TRBD2 TRBJ2-2 - TRBV19 TGTGCCACTCGAGGCGGGAGGGCCGGGGAGCTGTTTTTT CATRGGRAGELFF
TRBD1 TRBJ2-7 - TRBV18 TGTGCCAGCTCCCAACAGCTAGGGGGCACCTACGAGCAGTACTTC CASSQQLGGTYEQYF
- TRBJ1-6 - TRBV4-3 TGCGCCAGCAGCCGAGATAATTCACCCCTCCACTTT CASSRDNSPLHF
- TRBJ2-7 - TRBV30 TGTGCCTGGGACAGGATCCACGAGCAGTACTTC CAWDRIHEQYF
- TRBJ1-3 - TRBV7-2 TGTGCCAGCAGCTTCGGACACTTCTCTGGAAACACCATATATTTT CASSFGHFSGNTIYF
TRBD2 TRBJ2-3 - TRBV27 TGTGCCAGCAGTTTCCAGCGGGGGCCCGATACGCAGTATTTT CASSFQRGPDTQYF
- TRBJ2-5 - TRBV20-1 TGCAGTGCCCTTAAAGAGACCCAGTACTTC CSALKETQYF
- TRBJ1-3 - TRBV30 TGTGCCCGGTCCTCTGGAAACACCATATATTTT CARSSGNTIYF
- TRBJ1-5 - TRBV28 TGTGCCAGCAGTTTACCCTCCAACAGGCTTCAGCCCCAGCATTTT CASSLPSNRLQPQHF
- TRBJ1-5 - TRBV7-2 TGTGCCAGCAGCTTATTTCAGGCGAGCAATCAGCCCCAGCATTTT CASSLFQASNQPQHF
- TRBJ2-3 - TRBV6-5 TGTGCCAGCACCTCCCCCAGGGGAGATACGCAGTATTTT CASTSPRGDTQYF
- TRBJ2-1 - TRBV4-1 TGCGCCAGCAGCCAAGCCTCAGGGTCCTACAATGAGCAGTTCTTC CASSQASGSYNEQFF